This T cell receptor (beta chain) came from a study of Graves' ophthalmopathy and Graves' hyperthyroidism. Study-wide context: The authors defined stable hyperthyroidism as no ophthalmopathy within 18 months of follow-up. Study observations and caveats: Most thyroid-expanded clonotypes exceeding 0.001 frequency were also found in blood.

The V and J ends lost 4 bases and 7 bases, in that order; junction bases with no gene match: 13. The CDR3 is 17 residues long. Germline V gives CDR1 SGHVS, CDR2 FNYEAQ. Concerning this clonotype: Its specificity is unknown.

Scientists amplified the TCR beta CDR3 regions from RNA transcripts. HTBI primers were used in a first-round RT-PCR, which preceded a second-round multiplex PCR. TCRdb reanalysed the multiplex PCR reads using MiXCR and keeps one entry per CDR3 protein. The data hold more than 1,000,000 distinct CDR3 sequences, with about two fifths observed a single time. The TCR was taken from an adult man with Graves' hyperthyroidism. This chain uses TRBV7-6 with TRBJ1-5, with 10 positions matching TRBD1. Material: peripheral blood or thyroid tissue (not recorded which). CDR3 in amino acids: CASSSSMGQGLEQPQHF. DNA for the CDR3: TGTGCCAGCAGCTCCTCCATGGGACAGGGGTTAGAACAGCCCCAGCATTTT.